A single sample is the source of the 18 T cell receptor beta chains below, sequenced in a study of PD-1 blockade in mismatch repair-deficient tumors. Data came from immunoSEQ multiplex PCR; TCRdb stores just in-frame clones and leaves some out. The table records about 14,000 clones, around 84% of them present only once. These TCRs' antigens remain unknown. Time point: roughly ten-day in vitro stimulation with candidate neoantigen peptide 4. Sequencing was performed on cells cultured in vitro, taken from a patient treated with pembrolizumab. The source of these receptors is an adult with mismatch repair-deficient cancer.

This rearrangement joins TRBV18 to TRBJ1-4, with D uncertain. Trimming pared 6 bases from V and 8 bases from J, leaving 13 bases between. This CDR3 is 13 amino acids long. Germline-derived CDR1 and CDR2 are KGHSH and LQKENI. CDR3 in amino acids: CASSPPSEEKLFF. In DNA form, the CDR3 reads TGTGCCAGCTCCCCCCCTAGCGAGGAAAAACTGTTTTTT.

The chain employs TRBV14 and TRBJ2-3; 7 bases are a match to TRBD1. Losses at the gene ends were 6 bases for V and 2 bases for J; bases not matched to a gene: 5. The length of the CDR3 is 14 residues. Germline CDR1 reads SGHDN; CDR2 reads FVKESK. The CDR3 coding sequence is TGTGCCAGCAGTCGGGACAGCAACACAGATACGCAGTATTTT. It is translated as CASSRDSNTDTQYF.

The rearrangement uses TRBV4-2 and TRBJ1-1, with 10 bases that match TRBD1. The CDR3 totals 16 residues. Germline V lookup: CDR1 LGHNA, CDR2 YNFKEQ. The J segment lost 6 bases and the V segment lost 2 bases, leaving 9 bases of the junction unmatched. DNA of the CDR3: TGTGCCAGCAGCCAACTTACGGGGACAGGGGTTCCTGAAGCTTTCTTT. It translates to CASSQLTGTGVPEAFF.

Turning to this clone: The junction does not match germline at one end; this may be a read error. The chain links TRBV7-2 to TRBJ2-1; possibly TRBD1 for D (7 bases). This CDR3 is 12 amino acids long. The germline CDR1 and CDR2 sequences are SGHTA and FQGNSA. This chain's CDR3 is CASRQRAGGLIF. CDR3 in DNA: TGTGCCAGCAGACAGCGGGCAGGGGGGTTGATCTTC.

This sequence joins TRBV2 and TRBJ1-3, with 8 bases lining up with TRBD1. The J segment lost 4 bases and the V segment lost 2 bases, leaving 10 bases of the junction unmatched. This CDR3 has 17 residues. Germline lookup yields CDR1 SNHLY and CDR2 FYNNEI. The CDR3 is CASSESPGGEYGNTIYF. In nucleotides, the CDR3 is TGTGCCAGCAGTGAATCCCCAGGGGGCGAGTACGGAAACACCATATATTTT.

J is TRBJ1-1 and V is TRBV30; 10 positions agree with TRBD1. The V gene's germline CDR1 is GTSNPN and CDR2 SVGIG (reference sequence). With 3 bases clipped from V and 7 bases from J, the junction kept 17 bases outside the gene matches. The CDR3 extends over 17 amino acids. The CDR3 DNA follows: TGTGCCTGGAGGGTATCCCCGGGACAGGGGCACTCGGGTGAAGCTTTCTTT. Translation gives CAWRVSPGQGHSGEAFF.

This chain uses TRBV13 with TRBJ2-1; perhaps TRBD2 as D (6 bases). This CDR3 is built from 14 residues. Germline-derived CDR1 and CDR2 are PRHDT and FYEKMQ (reference sequence). Deletions cut 5 bases from V and 4 bases from J, with 12 bases between. The CDR3 reads CASSLVGTYNEQFF. The DNA for the CDR3 is TGTGCCAGCAGCCTCGTAGGGACTTACAATGAGCAGTTCTTC.

The V call is TRBV6-6, the J call TRBJ1-5; maybe TRBD1 (5 bases). CDR1 and CDR2 from the germline V gene are MNHNY and SVGAGI (reference sequence). Trimming removed 8 bases from V and 7 bases from J, with 12 bases in between. This CDR3 region has 12 residues. In nucleotides, the CDR3 is TGTGCCAGCCAATCCCGGGGCCAGCCCCAGCATTTT. This codes for CASQSRGQPQHF.

The chain uses TRBV19 and TRBJ1-2; no clear D gene. CDR1 is LNHDA and CDR2 is SQIVND in the germline V gene (reference sequence). The CDR3 consists of 16 residues. V dropped 8 bases and J dropped 4 bases, with 23 bases sitting between them. CDR3 residues: CASDPQDGGLFYGYTF. DNA of the CDR3: TGTGCCAGTGACCCCCAAGACGGTGGCCTGTTCTATGGCTACACCTTC.

The chain is built from TRBV19 and TRBJ2-7; 11 bases are shared with TRBD2. The germline CDR1 and CDR2 sequences are LNHDA and SQIVND (reference sequence). Trimming took 10 bases from V and 2 from J; bases not matched to a gene: 7. The CDR3 has 14 residues. As DNA, the CDR3 is TGTGCCACTCGGACTAGCGGGCCCCCCTACGAGCAGTACTTC. Translation: CATRTSGPPYEQYF.

J is TRBJ1-5 and V is TRBV28; 8 bases map to TRBD1. With V trimmed by 3 bases and J by 6 bases, 7 bases remained unmatched. From germline, CDR1 is MDHEN and CDR2 SYDVKM. The CDR3 covers 15 residues. In nucleotides, the CDR3 is TGTGCCAGCAGTTTTTTACAGGGGGAAAGTCAGCCCCAGCATTTT. This codes for CASSFLQGESQPQHF.

V is TRBV10-1 and J is TRBJ2-2, with TRBD2 identical over 10 bases. The length of the CDR3 is 17 residues. The V and J ends lost 3 bases and 5 bases, in that order; junction bases with no gene match: 9. Germline-derived CDR1 and CDR2 are WNHNN and SYGVQD (reference sequence). The CDR3 sequence: CASSEGLAGVRTGELFF. The CDR3 DNA sequence: TGCGCCAGCAGTGAAGGCCTAGCGGGAGTTCGGACCGGGGAGCTGTTTTTT.

The V and J genes are TRBV9 and TRBJ2-5; 8 bases are shared with TRBD1. The CDR3 contains 15 residues. V lost 0 bases and J lost 4; bases outside the gene matches: 5. Germline V gene data show CDR1 as SGDLS and CDR2 as YYNGEE. This CDR3 is CASSVAGTGRETQYF. In DNA, the CDR3 is TGTGCCAGCAGCGTAGCTGGGACAGGAAGAGAGACCCAGTACTTC. The complete variable domain, with remaining parts taken from reference TRBV9 and TRBJ2-5, reads DSGVTQTPKHLITATGQRVTLRCSPRSGDLSVYWYQQSLDQGLQFLIQYYNGEERAKGNILERFSAQQFPDLHSELNLSSLELGDSALYFCASSVAGTGRETQYFGPGTRLLVL.

The chain joins TRBV6-1 to TRBJ1-2; D is uncertain. Germline CDR1 and CDR2: MNHNS and SASEGT. The V and J ends lost 4 bases and 0 bases respectively, with 6 bases between them. There are 13 residues in the CDR3. CDR3 coding DNA: TGTGCCAGCAGTGTCTTAGCTAACTATGGCTACACCTTC. Residues: CASSVLANYGYTF.

The chain links TRBV10-3 to TRBJ2-1; TRBD2 agrees at 11 bases. The CDR3 is 19 residues long. Germline CDR1 ENHRY, CDR2 SYGVKD. The V gene end was trimmed by 0 bases and the J gene end by 2 bases; junction bases not matched to a gene: 9. The CDR3, as DNA: TGTGCCATCAGTGAGTCATGGGGACTAGCGGCCACGACCTACAATGAGCAGTTCTTC. Translating gives CAISESWGLAATTYNEQFF.

The V gene is TRBV19, the J gene TRBJ1-6, with TRBD1 as a possible D gene (6 bases). The germline gives CDR1 LNHDA, CDR2 SQIVND (reference sequence). Trimming took off 0 bases at V and 6 bases at J, with 6 bases between the two ends. There are 14 residues in the CDR3. CDR3 nucleotides: TGTGCCAGTAGTATAGACAGGGGTAATTCACCCCTCCACTTT. It yields the protein CASSIDRGNSPLHF. Together with reference TRBV19 and TRBJ1-6, the CDR3 gives the full variable domain: DGGITQSPKYLFRKEGQNVTLSCEQNLNHDAMYWYRQDPGQGLRLIYYSQIVNDFQKGDIAEGYSVSREKKESFPLTVTSAQKNPTAFYLCASSIDRGNSPLHFGNGTRLTVT.

The CDR3 spells CASSSLTGIYNEQFF. The CDR3 bases are TGTGCCAGCAGTTCGCTGACAGGTATCTACAATGAGCAGTTCTTC. V is TRBV28 and J is TRBJ2-1, with D possibly matching TRBD1 (6 bases). This CDR3 comprises 15 residues. The ends were cut back, 4 bases at V and 3 bases at J, with 13 bases in the middle. In germline, CDR1 is MDHEN, CDR2 SYDVKM.

The chain is built from TRBV7-3 and TRBJ2-3; D possibly uses TRBD1 or TRBD2 (5 bases each). This CDR3 region has 15 residues. From germline, CDR1 is SGHTA and CDR2 FQGTGA. V was cut by 2 bases and J by 2 bases, with 11 bases left in between. The CDR3 bases are TGTGCCAGCAGCTTATGGGGGAACCCCACAGATACGCAGTATTTT. Protein: CASSLWGNPTDTQYF.